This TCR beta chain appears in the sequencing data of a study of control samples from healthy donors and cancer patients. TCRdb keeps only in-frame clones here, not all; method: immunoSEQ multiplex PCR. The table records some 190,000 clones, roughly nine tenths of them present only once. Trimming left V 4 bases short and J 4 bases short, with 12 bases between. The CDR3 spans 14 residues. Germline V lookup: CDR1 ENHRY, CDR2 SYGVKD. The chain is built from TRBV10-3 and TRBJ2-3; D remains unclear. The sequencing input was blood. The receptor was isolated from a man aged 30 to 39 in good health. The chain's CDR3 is CAISGFEAADTQYF. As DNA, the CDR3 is TGTGCCATCAGTGGATTTGAGGCTGCAGATACGCAGTATTTT.